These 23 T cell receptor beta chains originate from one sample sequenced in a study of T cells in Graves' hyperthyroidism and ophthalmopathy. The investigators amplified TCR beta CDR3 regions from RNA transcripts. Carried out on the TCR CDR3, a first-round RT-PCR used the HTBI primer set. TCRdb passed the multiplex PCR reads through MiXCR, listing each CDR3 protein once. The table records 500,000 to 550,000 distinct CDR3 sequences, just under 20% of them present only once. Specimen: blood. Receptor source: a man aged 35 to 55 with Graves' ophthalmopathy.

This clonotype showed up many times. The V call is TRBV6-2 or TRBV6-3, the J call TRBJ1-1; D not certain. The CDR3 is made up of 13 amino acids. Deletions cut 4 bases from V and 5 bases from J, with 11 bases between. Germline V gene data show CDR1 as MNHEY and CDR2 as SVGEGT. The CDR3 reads CASSSEVRTEAFF. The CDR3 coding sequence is TGTGCCAGCAGTTCGGAGGTAAGGACTGAAGCTTTCTTT.

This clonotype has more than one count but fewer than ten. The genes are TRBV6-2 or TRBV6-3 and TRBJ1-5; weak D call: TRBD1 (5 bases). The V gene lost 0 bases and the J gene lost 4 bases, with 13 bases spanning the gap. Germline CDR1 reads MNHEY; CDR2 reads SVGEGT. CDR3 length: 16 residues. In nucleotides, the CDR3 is TGTGCCAGCAGTTACTCGAGTCAGGGTGGAAATCAGCCCCAGCATTTT. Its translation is CASSYSSQGGNQPQHF.

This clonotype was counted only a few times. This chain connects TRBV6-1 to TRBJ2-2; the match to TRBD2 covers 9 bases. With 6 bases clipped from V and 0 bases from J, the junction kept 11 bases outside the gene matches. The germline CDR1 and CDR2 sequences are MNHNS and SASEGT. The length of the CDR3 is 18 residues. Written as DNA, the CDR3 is TGTGCCAGCAGCGAGACTAGCGGAGTATCCGCGAACACCGGGGAGCTGTTTTTT. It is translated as CASSETSGVSANTGELFF.

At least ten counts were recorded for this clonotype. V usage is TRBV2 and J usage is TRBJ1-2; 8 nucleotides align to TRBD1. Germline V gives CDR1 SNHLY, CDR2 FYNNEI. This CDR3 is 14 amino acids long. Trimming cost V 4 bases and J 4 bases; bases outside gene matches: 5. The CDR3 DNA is TGTGCCAGCAGTGGACAGGGGTCTTCCTATGGCTACACCTTC. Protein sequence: CASSGQGSSYGYTF.

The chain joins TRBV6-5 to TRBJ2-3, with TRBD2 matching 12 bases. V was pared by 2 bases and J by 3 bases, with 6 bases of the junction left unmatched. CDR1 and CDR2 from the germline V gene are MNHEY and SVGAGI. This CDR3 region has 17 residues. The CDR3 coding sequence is TGTGCCAGCAGTTACCCCTTACTAGCGGGAGGAACAGATACGCAGTATTTT. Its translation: CASSYPLLAGGTDTQYF.

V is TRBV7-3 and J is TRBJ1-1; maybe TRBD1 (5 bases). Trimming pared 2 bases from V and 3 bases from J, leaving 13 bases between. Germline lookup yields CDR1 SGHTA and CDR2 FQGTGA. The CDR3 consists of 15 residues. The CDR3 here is CASSLRSGGDTEAFF. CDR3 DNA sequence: TGTGCCAGCAGCTTACGCAGTGGAGGGGACACTGAAGCTTTCTTT.

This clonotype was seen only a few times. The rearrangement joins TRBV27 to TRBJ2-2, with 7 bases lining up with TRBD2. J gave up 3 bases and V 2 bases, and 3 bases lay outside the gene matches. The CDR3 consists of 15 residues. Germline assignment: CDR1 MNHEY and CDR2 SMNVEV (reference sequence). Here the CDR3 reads CASSLRGVDTGELFF. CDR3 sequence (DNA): TGTGCCAGCAGTTTACGGGGGGTGGACACCGGGGAGCTGTTTTTT.

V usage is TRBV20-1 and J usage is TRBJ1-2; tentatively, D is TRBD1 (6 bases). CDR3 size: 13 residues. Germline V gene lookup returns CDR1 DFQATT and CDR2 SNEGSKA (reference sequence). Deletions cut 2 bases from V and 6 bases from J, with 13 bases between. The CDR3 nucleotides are TGCAGTGCTAGATACAGGGTCTGGCATGGCTACACCTTC. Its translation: CSARYRVWHGYTF.

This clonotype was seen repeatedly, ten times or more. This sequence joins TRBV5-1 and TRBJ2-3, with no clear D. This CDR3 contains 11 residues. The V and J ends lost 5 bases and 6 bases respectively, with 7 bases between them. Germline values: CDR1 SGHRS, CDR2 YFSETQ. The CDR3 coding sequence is TGCGCCAGCAGGCAGGTGGATACGCAGTATTTT. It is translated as CASRQVDTQYF.

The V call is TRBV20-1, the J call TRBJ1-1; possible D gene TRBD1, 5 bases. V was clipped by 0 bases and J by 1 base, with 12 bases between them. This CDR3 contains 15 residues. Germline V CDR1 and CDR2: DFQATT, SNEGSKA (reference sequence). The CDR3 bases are TGCAGTGCTAGAGATCTCGGGGGAGGGAACACTGAAGCTTTCTTT. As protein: CSARDLGGGNTEAFF.

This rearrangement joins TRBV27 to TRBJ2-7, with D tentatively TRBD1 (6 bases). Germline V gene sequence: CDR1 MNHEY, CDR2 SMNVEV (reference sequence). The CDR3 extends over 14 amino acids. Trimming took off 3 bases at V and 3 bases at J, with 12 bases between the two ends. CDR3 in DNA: TGTGCCAGCAGTTTTTTCAGGGGCGGCTACGAGCAGTACTTC. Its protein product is CASSFFRGGYEQYF.

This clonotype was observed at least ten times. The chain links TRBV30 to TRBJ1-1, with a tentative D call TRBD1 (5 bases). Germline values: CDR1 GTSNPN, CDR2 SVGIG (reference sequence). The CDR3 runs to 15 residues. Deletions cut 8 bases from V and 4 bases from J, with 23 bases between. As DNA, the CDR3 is TGTGCCCAAAGAGGAGTAAGAGGGGCGGGCACTGAAGCTTTCTTT. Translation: CAQRGVRGAGTEAFF.

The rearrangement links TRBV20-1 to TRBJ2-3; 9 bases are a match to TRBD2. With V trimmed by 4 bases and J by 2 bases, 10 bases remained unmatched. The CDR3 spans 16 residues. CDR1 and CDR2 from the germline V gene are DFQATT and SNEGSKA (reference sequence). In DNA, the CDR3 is TGCAGTGCTACTAGGCTGGCGGGGGGGCACACAGATACGCAGTATTTT. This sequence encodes CSATRLAGGHTDTQYF.

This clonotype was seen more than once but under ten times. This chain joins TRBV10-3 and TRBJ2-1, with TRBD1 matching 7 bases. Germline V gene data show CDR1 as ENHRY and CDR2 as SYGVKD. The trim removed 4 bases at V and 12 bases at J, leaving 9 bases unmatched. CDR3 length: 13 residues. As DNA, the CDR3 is TGTGCCATCAGTGGGGAAAGGGGGCGAGGGCAGTTCTTC. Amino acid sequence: CAISGERGRGQFF.

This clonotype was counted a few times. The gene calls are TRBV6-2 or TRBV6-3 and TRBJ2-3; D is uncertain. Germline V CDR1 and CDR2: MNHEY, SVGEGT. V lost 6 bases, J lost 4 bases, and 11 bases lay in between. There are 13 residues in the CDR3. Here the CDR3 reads CASSHRGADTQYF. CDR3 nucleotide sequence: TGTGCCAGCAGCCATAGAGGAGCAGATACGCAGTATTTT.

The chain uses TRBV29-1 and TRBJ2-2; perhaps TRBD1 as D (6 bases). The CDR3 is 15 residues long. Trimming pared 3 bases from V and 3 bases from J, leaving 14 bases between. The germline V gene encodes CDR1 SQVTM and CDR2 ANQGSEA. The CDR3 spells CSVELRQGYTGELFF. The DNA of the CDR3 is TGCAGCGTTGAGTTGAGGCAGGGGTACACCGGGGAGCTGTTTTTT.

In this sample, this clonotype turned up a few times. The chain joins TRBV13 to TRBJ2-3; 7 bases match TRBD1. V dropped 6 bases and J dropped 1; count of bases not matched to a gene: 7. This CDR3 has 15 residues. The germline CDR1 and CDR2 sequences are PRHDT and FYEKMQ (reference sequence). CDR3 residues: CASSSAGTGTDTQYF. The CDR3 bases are TGTGCCAGCAGTTCTGCCGGGACAGGCACAGATACGCAGTATTTT.

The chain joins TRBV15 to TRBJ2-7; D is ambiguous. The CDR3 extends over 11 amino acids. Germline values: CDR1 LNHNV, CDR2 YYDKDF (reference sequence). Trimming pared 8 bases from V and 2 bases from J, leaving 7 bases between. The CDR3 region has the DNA TGTGCCACCGGGCGGACCTACGAGCAGTACTTC. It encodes CATGRTYEQYF.

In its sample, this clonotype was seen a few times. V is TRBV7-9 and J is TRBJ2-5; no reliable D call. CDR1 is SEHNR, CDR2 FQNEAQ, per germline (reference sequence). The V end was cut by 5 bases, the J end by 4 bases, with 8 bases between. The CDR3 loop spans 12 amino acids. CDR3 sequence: CASSRYVETQYF. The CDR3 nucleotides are TGTGCCAGCAGCCGCTACGTAGAGACCCAGTACTTC.

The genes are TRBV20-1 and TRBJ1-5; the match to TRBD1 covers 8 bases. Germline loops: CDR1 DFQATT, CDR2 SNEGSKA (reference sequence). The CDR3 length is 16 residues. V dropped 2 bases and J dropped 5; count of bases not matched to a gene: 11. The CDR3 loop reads CSARPLQGANYQPQHF. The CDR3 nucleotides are TGCAGTGCTAGACCCCTGCAGGGGGCGAATTATCAGCCCCAGCATTTT.

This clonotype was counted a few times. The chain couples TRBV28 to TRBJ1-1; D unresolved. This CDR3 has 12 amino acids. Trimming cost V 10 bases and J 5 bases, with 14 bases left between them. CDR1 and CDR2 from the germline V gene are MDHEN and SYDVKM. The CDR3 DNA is TGTGCCACCTCGACGACCTATACTGAAGCTTTCTTT. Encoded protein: CATSTTYTEAFF.

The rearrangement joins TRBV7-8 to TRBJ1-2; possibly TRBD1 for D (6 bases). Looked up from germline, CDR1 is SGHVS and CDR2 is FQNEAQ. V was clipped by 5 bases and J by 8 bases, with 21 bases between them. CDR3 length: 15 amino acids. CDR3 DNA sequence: TGTGCCAGCAGCCAAGACAGGTCAACCACGGGGGGCTACACCTTC. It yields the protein CASSQDRSTTGGYTF.

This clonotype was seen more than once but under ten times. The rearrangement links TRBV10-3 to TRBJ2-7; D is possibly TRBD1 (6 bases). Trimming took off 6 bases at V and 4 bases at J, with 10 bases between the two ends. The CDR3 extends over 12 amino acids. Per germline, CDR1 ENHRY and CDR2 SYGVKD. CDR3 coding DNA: TGTGCCATCAGCCGGACAGAATACGAGCAGTACTTC. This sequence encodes CAISRTEYEQYF.